The entry that follows covers one T cell receptor beta chain sequence. A few counts support this clone. Its antigen is still unknown. The input lacks base qualities; no much larger clone sits a single base away. The data are from a study of beta chain features in type 1 diabetes (dated by TCRdb to 2017 to 2018). For context, the study as a whole: Mean age, gender distribution, total cell number and subset yield were not different between patients and healthy donors. A total of about 110,000,000 sorted cells were examined across all samples, and a strong correlation was observed between cell number per subset and RNA yield. In the study, TCRB repertoires of sorted circulating CD4+ T cell subsets from recently diagnosed type 1 diabetes patients were compared with those of matched healthy donors. Regulatory and stem cell-like memory subsets were obtained from only 8 patients and about eight healthy donors, while naive and central memory subsets were obtained from all 30 or so donors.

Broad study findings and their caveats: Because cDNA rather than genomic DNA was sequenced, highly expressing activated cells could have been over-represented, although no difference in activation and CD3 levels was found between groups. A moderate but significant shortening of TCRB CDR3 length was observed in type 1 diabetes patients in all four CD4+ subsets. Patients with type 1 diabetes made fewer insertions and deleted more nucleotides at VDJ recombination sites, implying thymic rearrangement abnormalities. Only small numbers of individuals were included in the HLA sub-analyses, which left unresolved whether HLA type had any influence on TCRB rearrangement. PCR may preferentially amplify shorter templates, but because patient and control samples were amplified and corrected together, any resulting skew would affect both groups equally. Naive, central memory and regulatory TCRB repertoires appeared to be more alike among patients than among healthy donors.

From each donor, a single peripheral blood sample of about 110 mL on average was drawn into heparinised tubes. A BD FACSAria II and a panel including CD45RO, CCR7, CD25, CD127, CD95 and CD27 were used to sort naive, central memory, regulatory and stem cell-like memory CD4+ T cells. Purity was above 98% for every sorted population. PBMCs were isolated immediately by Lymphoprep density gradient centrifugation and stained directly without culture. So that batch effects would be minimized, each experiment stained and sorted samples in pairs, pairing one healthy donor with one patient. The entire isolated RNA was reverse transcribed using the High Capacity cDNA Reverse Transcription Kit, and thus expressed TCRB transcripts were sequenced. Naive, central memory and regulatory T cell samples underwent deep immunoSEQ sequencing, averaging roughly 3.5 million total reads per sample. Sorted cells were lysed in RLT buffer and RNA was extracted with DNase-treated RNeasy Micro or Mini kits, depending on cell number. To prevent cross-contamination, each cell subset was processed individually, whereas patient and healthy donor samples were processed jointly. The immunoSEQ multiplex PCR was used to amplify TCRB sequences from cDNA, generating 87-bp fragments that spanned the CDR3 region. The amplicons were sequenced using the Illumina HiSeq platform. Regarding the original processing steps: PCR bias was computationally corrected using synthetic template baselines, reads within Hamming distance 2 were collapsed, and singletons that could not be merged were discarded. Reads were aligned to IMGT to assign V, D and J genes, CDR3 length, and insertions or deletions at six rearrangement sites. Within each subset, clonotype counts were normalized to sorted cell number, after which true diversity and Gini coefficients were computed with the tcR R package. Repertoire sharing was quantified using the overlap coefficient calculated on TCRB nucleotide sequences. Out-of-frame TCRB sequences from naive cells were analyzed as a proxy for the pre-selection repertoire. Drawn from immuneACCESS, this table holds only the in-frame rearrangements with V and J called that TCRdb kept. Clones are partly lost; checked studies trace under half to an unresolved V gene and leave the rest unexplained. That table is the source of V, J and clone size, and D and trimming were worked out from the DNA. For this sample the table gives 600,000 to 750,000 clones, of which 9.5% to 15% were detected only once. The ten largest account for 0.09% to 0.15% of the sample.

V is clipped by 0 bases and J by 0 bases, and the sequence between their germline boundaries is 9 bases long. CDR1 and CDR2, per the germline V gene, are LGHNA and YSLEER. The CDR3 covers 17 residues, taking in both the cysteine and the phenylalanine. Of the read, only the CDR3 DNA is kept; its 51 bases are in frame from base 1. The sample was naive CD4+ T cells from blood. The sample's cell subset or site, from its label and the paper: true naive CD4+ T cells. The V and J segments used are TRBV4-3 and TRBJ1-6; matching of 5 bases hints at TRBD1 as the D gene. The TCR sequence derives from a man aged 30 to 45 with type 1 diabetes. The CDR3 region reads CASSQEGHNSYNSPLHF. The base sequence is TGCGCCAGCAGCCAAGAGGGGCATAACTCCTATAATTCACCCCTCCACTTT.